This is a list of T cell receptor beta chains from one sample in a study of PD-L1 blockade in urothelial cancer. Here immunoSEQ multiplex PCR was the method, and the copy in TCRdb shows in-frame clones only, minus some. The sample lists more than 60,000 clones; about 90% were seen once. The sequences come from PBMCs, collected around atezolizumab (anti-PD-L1) treatment. The receptors shown here come from a man in his fifties or sixties with urothelial cancer. CDR3s include the opening cysteine and the closing phenylalanine or tryptophan.

TRBV5-6,TRBJ1-4,CASSLEGRPNEKLFF
TRBV5-6,TRBJ2-6,CASSAGFSSGANVLTF
TRBV5-8,TRBJ1-2,CASSKDRGGQGYTF
TRBV5-1,TRBJ2-1,CASSSGRSLVEQFF
TRBV7-2,TRBJ2-4,CASSPTSYKNIQYF
TRBV7-9,TRBJ1-1,CASSFNRGEAEAFF
TRBV5-4,TRBJ2-1,CASTLAGGYNEQFF
TRBV5-1,TRBJ2-3,CATGREGSDTQYF
TRBV5-1,TRBJ2-7,CASSLGLAGVSEQYF
TRBV2,TRBJ2-5,CASSPGGLAYQETQYF
TRBV5-1,TRBJ1-1,CASSPDRVYTEAFF
TRBV10-2,TRBJ2-1,CASSASSGRSYNEQFF
TRBV5-6,TRBJ2-3,CASSLGAGLTQRDTQYF
TRBV4-3,TRBJ2-5,CASSQDWGVGKTQYF
TRBV5-6,TRBJ2-3,CASSLSMGGRGDTQYF
TRBV6-6,TRBJ1-5,CASSPGQGAKSQPQHF
TRBV6-5,TRBJ2-2,CASSYPAGELFF
TRBV19,TRBJ1-1,CASSSSSLPRTEAFF
TRBV2,TRBJ1-5,CASQKVWGQIPQPQHF
TRBV11-3,TRBJ2-2,CASTPWSGMNTGELFF
TRBV29-1,TRBJ2-7,CSVEGDRVTDYEQYF
TRBV10-3,TRBJ2-5,CAINLDRLSPETQYF
TRBV19,TRBJ2-7,CASSIAPSTGYEQYF
TRBV18,TRBJ2-5,CASSPGLAGETQYF
TRBV7-3,TRBJ2-1,CASSNYRDRGINEQFF
TRBV28,TRBJ1-5,CASSLPRGNQPQHF
TRBV29-1,TRBJ1-4,CSVTGKTTNEKLFF
TRBV7-9,TRBJ2-3,CASSTTSGKGTDTQYF
TRBV2,TRBJ2-2,CASRTMTVANTGELFF
TRBV29-1,TRBJ1-1,CSVDSGTPTEAFF
TRBV30,TRBJ1-5,CAWSRTGYGQPQHF
TRBV2,TRBJ2-7,CASNPWTGGAYEQYF
TRBV9,TRBJ2-2,CASSVEPTNTGELFF
TRBV6-1,TRBJ1-4,CASSPMVATNEKLFF
TRBV7-3,TRBJ1-5,CASSWGRDQPQHF
TRBV28,TRBJ1-4,CASSPPLAGVREKLFF